These 3 T cell receptor beta chains were sequenced from one sample in a study of blood T cell repertoires in COVID-19. TCRdb keeps only in-frame clones here, not all; method: immunoSEQ multiplex PCR. The table shows about 64,000 clones, with more than 75% occurring only once. The sequenced material came from peripheral blood. Receptor source: a human donor in a cohort sampled during active COVID-19.

This chain joins TRBV5-1 and TRBJ2-7; 9 bases align to TRBD1. Germline lookup yields CDR1 SGHRS and CDR2 YFSETQ. Unmatched junction bases numbered 8, after V lost 2 bases and J lost 5 bases. The CDR3 is 15 amino acids. CDR3 in amino acids: CASSFGDRVIHEQYF. The CDR3 DNA is TGCGCCAGCAGCTTCGGGGACAGGGTAATCCACGAGCAGTACTTC.

The V gene is TRBV28, the J gene TRBJ2-5; perhaps TRBD2 as D (5 bases). The CDR3 has 16 amino acids. Germline CDR1 is MDHEN and CDR2 is SYDVKM. V lost 1 base to trimming and J lost 2 bases, with 14 bases between them. CDR3 loop: CASSLFGRRQQETQYF. The CDR3 DNA reads as TGTGCCAGCAGTTTATTCGGTAGGAGGCAACAAGAGACCCAGTACTTC.

The chain has TRBV9 and TRBJ2-1; 9 positions match TRBD2. Losses at the gene ends were 0 bases for V and 0 bases for J; bases not matched to a gene: 13. Germline CDR1 SGDLS, CDR2 YYNGEE. The CDR3 runs 20 residues. In DNA, the CDR3 is TGTGCCAGCAGCGTAGCTAGTAGGCTAGCGGGAATCCGCTCCTACAATGAGCAGTTCTTC. Translation: CASSVASRLAGIRSYNEQFF.